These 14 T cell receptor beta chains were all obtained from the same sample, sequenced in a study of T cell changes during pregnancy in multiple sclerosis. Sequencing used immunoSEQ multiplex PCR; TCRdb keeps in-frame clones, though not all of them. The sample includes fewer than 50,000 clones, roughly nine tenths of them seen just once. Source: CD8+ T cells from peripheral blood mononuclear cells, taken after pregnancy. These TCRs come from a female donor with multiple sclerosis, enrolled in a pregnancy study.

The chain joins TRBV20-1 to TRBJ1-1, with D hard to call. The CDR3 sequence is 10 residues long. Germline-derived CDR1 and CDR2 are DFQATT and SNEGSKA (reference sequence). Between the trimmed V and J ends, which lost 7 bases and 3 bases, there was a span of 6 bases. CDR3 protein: CSVYYTEAFF. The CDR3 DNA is TGCAGTGTGTACTACACTGAAGCTTTCTTT.

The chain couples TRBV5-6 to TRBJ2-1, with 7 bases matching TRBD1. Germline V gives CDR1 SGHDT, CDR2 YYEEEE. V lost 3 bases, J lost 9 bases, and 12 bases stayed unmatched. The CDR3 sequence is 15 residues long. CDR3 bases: TGTGCCAGCAGCTACTGGACAGGTGGTGGAGGTGAGCAGTTCTTC. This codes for CASSYWTGGGGEQFF.

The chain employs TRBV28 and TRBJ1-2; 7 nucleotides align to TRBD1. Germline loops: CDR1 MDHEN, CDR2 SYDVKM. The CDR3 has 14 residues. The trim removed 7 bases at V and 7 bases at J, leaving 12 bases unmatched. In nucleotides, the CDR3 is TGTGCCAGCACCGAACAGGGGAACCTAGTTGGCTACACCTTC. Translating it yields CASTEQGNLVGYTF.

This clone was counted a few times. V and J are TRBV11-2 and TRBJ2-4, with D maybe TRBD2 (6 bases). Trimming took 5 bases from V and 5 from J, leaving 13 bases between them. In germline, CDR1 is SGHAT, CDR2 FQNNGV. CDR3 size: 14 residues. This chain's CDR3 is CASSPGGTENIQYF. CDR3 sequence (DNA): TGTGCCAGCAGCCCCGGGGGAACTGAAAACATTCAGTACTTC.

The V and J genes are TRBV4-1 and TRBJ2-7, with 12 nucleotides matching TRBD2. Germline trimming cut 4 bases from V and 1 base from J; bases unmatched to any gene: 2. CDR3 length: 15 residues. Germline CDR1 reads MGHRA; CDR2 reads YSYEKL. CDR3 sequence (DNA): TGCGCCAGCAGCCGAACTAGCGGGGGGTCCTACGAGCAGTACTTC. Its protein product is CASSRTSGGSYEQYF.

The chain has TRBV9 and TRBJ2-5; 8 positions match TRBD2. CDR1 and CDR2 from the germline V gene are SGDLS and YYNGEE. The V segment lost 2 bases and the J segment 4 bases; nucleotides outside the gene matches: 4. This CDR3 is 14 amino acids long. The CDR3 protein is CASSVGGGRETQYF. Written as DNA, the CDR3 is TGTGCCAGCAGCGTCGGCGGGGGGCGAGAGACCCAGTACTTC.

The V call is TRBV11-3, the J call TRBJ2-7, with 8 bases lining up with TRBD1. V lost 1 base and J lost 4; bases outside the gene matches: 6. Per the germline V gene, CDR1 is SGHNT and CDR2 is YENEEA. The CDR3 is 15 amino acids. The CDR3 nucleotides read TGTGCCAGCAGCTTAGGACCGGGACAGGCTTACGAGCAGTACTTC. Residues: CASSLGPGQAYEQYF.

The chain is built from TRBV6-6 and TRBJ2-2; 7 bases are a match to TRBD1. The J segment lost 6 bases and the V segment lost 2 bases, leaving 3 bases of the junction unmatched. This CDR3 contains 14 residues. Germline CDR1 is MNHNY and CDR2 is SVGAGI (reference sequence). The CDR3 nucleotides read TGTGCCAGCAGTTACACAGGGGTGGCCGGGGAGCTGTTTTTT. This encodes CASSYTGVAGELFF.

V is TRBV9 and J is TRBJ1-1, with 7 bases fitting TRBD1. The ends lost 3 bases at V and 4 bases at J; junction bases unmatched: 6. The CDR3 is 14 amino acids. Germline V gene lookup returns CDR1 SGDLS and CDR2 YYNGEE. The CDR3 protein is CASSADTGATEAFF. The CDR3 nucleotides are TGTGCCAGCAGCGCAGATACAGGGGCCACTGAAGCTTTCTTT.

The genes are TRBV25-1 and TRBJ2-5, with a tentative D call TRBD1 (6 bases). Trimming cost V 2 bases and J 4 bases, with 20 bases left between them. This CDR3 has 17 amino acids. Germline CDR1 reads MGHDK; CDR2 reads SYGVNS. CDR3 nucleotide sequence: TGTGCCAGCAGTGAACCCCACCTTGCAGGGGCCGGAGAGACCCAGTACTTC. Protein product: CASSEPHLAGAGETQYF. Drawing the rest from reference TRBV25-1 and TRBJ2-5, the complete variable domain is EADIYQTPRYLVIGTGKKITLECSQTMGHDKMYWYQQDPGMELHLIHYSYGVNSTEKGDLSSESTVSRIRTEHFPLTLESARPSHTSQYLCASSEPHLAGAGETQYFGPGTRLLVL.

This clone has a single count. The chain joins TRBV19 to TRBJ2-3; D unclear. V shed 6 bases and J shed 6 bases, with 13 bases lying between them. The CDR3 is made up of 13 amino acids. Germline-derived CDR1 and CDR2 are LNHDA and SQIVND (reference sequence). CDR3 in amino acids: CASSLVLRDTQYF. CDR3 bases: TGTGCCAGTAGCCTGGTTTTGCGGGATACGCAGTATTTT. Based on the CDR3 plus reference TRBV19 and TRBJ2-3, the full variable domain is DGGITQSPKYLFRKEGQNVTLSCEQNLNHDAMYWYRQDPGQGLRLIYYSQIVNDFQKGDIAEGYSVSREKKESFPLTVTSAQKNPTAFYLCASSLVLRDTQYFGPGTRLTVL.

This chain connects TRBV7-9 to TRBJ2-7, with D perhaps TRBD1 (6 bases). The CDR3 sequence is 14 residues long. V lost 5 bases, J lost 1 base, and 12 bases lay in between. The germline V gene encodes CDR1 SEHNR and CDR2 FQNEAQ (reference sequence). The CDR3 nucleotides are TGTGCCAGCAGCCCCGAGACAGGTTCCTACGAGCAGTACTTC. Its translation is CASSPETGSYEQYF.

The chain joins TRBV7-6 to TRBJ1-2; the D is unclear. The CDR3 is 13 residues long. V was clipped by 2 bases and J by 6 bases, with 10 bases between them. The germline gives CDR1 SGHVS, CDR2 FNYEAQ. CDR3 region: CASSLWATDGYTF. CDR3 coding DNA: TGTGCCAGCAGCTTATGGGCCACGGATGGCTACACCTTC.

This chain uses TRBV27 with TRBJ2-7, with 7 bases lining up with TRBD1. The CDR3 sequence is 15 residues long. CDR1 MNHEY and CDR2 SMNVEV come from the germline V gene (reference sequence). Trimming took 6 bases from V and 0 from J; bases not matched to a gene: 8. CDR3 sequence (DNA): TGTGCCAGCAGCCCTGGGACAGAGATCTCCTACGAGCAGTACTTC. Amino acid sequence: CASSPGTEISYEQYF.